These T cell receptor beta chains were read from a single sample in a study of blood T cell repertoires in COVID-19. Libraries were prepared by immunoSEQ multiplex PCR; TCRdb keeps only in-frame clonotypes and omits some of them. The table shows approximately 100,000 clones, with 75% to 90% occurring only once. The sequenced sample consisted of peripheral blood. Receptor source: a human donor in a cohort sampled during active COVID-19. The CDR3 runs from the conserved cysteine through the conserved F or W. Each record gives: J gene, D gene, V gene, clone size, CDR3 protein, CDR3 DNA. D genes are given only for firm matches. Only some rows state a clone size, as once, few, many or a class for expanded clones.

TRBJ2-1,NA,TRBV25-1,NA,CASSEPWDKGLNEQFF,TGTGCCAGCAGTGAACCGTGGGACAAGGGCCTTAATGAGCAGTTCTTC
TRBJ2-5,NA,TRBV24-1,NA,CATSEQKQETQYF,TGTGCCACCAGTGAACAGAAACAAGAGACCCAGTACTTC
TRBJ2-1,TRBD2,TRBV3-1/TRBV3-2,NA,CASSPNKLADEQFF,TGTGCCAGCAGCCCGAATAAACTAGCGGATGAGCAGTTCTTC
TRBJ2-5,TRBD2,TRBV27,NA,CASKSGLAGGGGMETQYF,TGTGCCAGCAAATCCGGACTAGCGGGAGGGGGGGGTATGGAGACCCAGTACTTC
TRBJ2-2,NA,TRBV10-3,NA,CAISWTSNTGELFF,TGTGCCATCAGTTGGACTTCGAACACCGGGGAGCTGTTTTTT
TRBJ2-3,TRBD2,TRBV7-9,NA,CASSFGGGAYTQYF,TGTGCCAGCAGCTTCGGCGGGGGGGCATATACGCAGTATTTT
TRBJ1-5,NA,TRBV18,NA,CASSPGGDQPQHF,TGTGCCAGCTCACCCGGCGGGGATCAGCCCCAGCATTTT
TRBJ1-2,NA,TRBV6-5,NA,CASSYSGRIGWGYTF,TGTGCCAGCAGTTACTCGGGGAGAATAGGATGGGGCTACACCTTC
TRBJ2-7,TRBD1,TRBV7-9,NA,CASSLTGGWPTYEQYF,TGTGCCAGCAGCTTGACAGGGGGCTGGCCAACCTACGAGCAGTACTTC
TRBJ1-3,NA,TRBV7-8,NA,CASSPIYSGNTIYF,TGTGCCAGCAGCCCTATTTACTCTGGAAACACCATATATTTT
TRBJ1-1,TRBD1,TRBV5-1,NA,CASSIRDRGRAEAFF,TGCGCCAGCAGCATCCGGGACAGGGGACGGGCTGAAGCTTTCTTT
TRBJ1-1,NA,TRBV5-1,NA,CASSLFRGNTEAFF,TGCGCCAGCAGCTTGTTCAGGGGGAACACTGAAGCTTTCTTT
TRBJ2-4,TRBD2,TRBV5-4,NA,CASSFSGGVAKNIQYF,TGTGCCAGCAGCTTTAGCGGGGGTGTAGCCAAAAACATTCAGTACTTC
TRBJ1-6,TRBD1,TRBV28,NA,CASKRDRGDSPLHF,TGTGCCAGCAAACGGGACAGGGGTGATTCACCCCTCCACTTT
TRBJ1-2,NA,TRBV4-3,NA,CASSQDQGTNYGYTF,TGCGCCAGCAGCCAAGACCAGGGTACTAACTATGGCTACACCTTC
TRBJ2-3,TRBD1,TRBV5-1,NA,CASSLGDRGTDTQYF,TGCGCCAGCAGCTTGGGTGACAGGGGCACAGATACGCAGTATTTT
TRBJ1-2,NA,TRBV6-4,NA,CASSRSAGLDGYTF,TGTGCCAGCAGCCGCTCGGCGGGATTGGATGGCTACACCTTC
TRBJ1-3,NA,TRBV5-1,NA,CASSSASSGNTIYF,TGCGCCAGCAGTAGCGCAAGCTCTGGAAACACCATATATTTT
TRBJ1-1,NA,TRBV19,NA,CASSDWGGWNTEAFF,TGTGCCAGTAGCGATTGGGGGGGATGGAACACTGAAGCTTTCTTT
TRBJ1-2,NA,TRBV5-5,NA,CASSLTQTYGYTF,TGTGCCAGCAGCTTGACACAGACCTATGGCTACACCTTC
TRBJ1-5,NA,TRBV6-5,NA,CASNSGNQPQHF,TGTGCCAGTAATTCAGGGAATCAGCCCCAGCATTTT
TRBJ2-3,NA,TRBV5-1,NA,CASSLGQITDTQYF,TGCGCCAGCAGCTTGGGACAGATCACAGATACGCAGTATTTT
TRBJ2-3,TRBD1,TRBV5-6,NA,CASSSRGTGGRGTDTQYF,TGTGCCAGCAGCTCGCGCGGGACAGGGGGTCGGGGTACAGATACGCAGTATTTT
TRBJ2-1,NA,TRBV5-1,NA,CASSFPRGSYNEQFF,TGCGCCAGCAGCTTTCCCAGGGGCTCCTACAATGAGCAGTTCTTC
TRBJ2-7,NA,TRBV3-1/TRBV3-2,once,CASSQGLTYEQYF,TGTGCCAGCAGCCAAGGTCTAACCTACGAGCAGTACTTC
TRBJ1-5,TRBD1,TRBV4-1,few,CASSISQGSNQPQHF,TGCGCCAGCAGCATATCACAGGGGAGCAATCAGCCCCAGCATTTT
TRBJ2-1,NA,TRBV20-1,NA,CSASATRYEQFF,TGCAGTGCTAGTGCCACTAGATATGAGCAGTTCTTC
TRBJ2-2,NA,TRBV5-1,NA,CASSLRGGELFF,TGCGCCAGCAGCTTAAGGGGCGGGGAGCTGTTTTTT
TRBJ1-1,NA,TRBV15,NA,CATSSPAANTEAFF,TGTGCCACCAGCAGCCCGGCGGCGAACACTGAAGCTTTCTTT
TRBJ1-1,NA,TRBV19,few,CASRGGFVTEAFF,TGTGCCAGCCGCGGGGGCTTTGTCACTGAAGCTTTCTTT
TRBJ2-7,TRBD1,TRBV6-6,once,CASRRQGALYEQYF,TGTGCCAGCAGGAGACAGGGGGCCCTCTACGAGCAGTACTTC
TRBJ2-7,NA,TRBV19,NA,CASTRSRGSYEQYF,TGTGCCAGTACCCGATCCAGGGGATCCTACGAGCAGTACTTC
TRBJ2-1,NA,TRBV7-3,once,CASSPGLIRYNEQFF,TGTGCCAGCAGCCCGGGACTCATACGGTACAATGAGCAGTTCTTC
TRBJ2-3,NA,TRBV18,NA,CASSPPNERTDTQYF,TGTGCCAGCTCACCACCCAACGAGCGCACAGATACGCAGTATTTT
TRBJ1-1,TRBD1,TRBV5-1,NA,CASSGTGVGTEAFF,TGCGCCAGCAGCGGTACAGGGGTAGGCACTGAAGCTTTCTTT
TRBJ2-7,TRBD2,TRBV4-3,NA,CASSQGLPTSGSPEQYF,TGCGCCAGCAGCCAAGGGCTCCCGACTAGCGGGAGTCCCGAGCAGTACTTC
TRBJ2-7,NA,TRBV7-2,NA,CASSLAPTYEQYF,TGTGCCAGCAGCTTAGCACCTACCTACGAGCAGTACTTC
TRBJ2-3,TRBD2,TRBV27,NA,CASSWTSATDTQYF,TGTGCCAGCAGTTGGACTAGCGCGACAGATACGCAGTATTTT
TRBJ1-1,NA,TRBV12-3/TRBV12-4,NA,CASNLQGMGEAFF,TGTGCCAGCAATTTACAGGGAATGGGTGAAGCTTTCTTT
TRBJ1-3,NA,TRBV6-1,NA,CASSDGQFGNTIYF,TGTGCCAGCAGTGATGGGCAGTTCGGAAACACCATATATTTT
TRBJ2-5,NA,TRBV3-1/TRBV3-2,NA,CASSQDEGREVVCPETQYF,TGTGCCAGCAGCCAAGATGAGGGCAGGGAGGTGGTTTGCCCGGAGACCCAGTACTTC
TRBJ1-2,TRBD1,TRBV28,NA,CASSTPGTGARVYGYTF,TGTGCCAGCAGTACCCCCGGGACAGGGGCGAGAGTCTATGGCTACACCTTC
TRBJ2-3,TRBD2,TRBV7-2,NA,CASRYTTSGRSGTDTQYF,TGTGCCAGCAGATATACGACTAGCGGCCGATCCGGCACAGATACGCAGTATTTT
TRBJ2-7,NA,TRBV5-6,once,CASSPPTRLGEQYF,TGTGCCAGCAGCCCCCCGACTAGATTGGGCGAGCAGTACTTC
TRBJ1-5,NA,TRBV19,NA,CASSPIRVTVNQPQHF,TGTGCCAGTAGTCCCATCCGGGTCACCGTCAATCAGCCCCAGCATTTT
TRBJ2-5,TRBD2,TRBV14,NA,CASSPGRGALTQETQYF,TGTGCCAGCAGCCCTGGGCGGGGGGCCCTAACACAAGAGACCCAGTACTTC
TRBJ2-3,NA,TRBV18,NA,CASSLGQSDTQYF,TGTGCCAGCTCTCTCGGACAGTCGGATACGCAGTATTTT
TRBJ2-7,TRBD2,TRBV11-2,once,CASSVAPGLAYEQYF,TGTGCCAGCAGCGTCGCCCCGGGACTAGCGTACGAGCAGTACTTC
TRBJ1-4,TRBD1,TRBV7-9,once,CASSSQPGQVNEKLFF,TGTGCCAGCAGCTCCCAGCCGGGACAGGTTAATGAAAAACTGTTTTTT
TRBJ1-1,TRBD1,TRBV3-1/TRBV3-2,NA,CASRPTGTMNTEAFF,TGTGCCAGCAGGCCGACAGGGACCATGAACACTGAAGCTTTCTTT
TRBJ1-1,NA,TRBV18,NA,CASSPGGAYTEAFF,TGTGCCAGCTCTCCCGGGGGGGCCTATACTGAAGCTTTCTTT
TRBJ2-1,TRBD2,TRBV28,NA,CASSGRLAGVYNEQFF,TGTGCCAGCAGTGGCCGCCTAGCGGGAGTCTACAATGAGCAGTTCTTC
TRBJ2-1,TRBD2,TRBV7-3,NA,CASSLLAGAGNEQFF,TGTGCCAGCAGCCTACTAGCGGGAGCGGGCAATGAGCAGTTCTTC
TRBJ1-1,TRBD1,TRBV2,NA,CASSETRTGMYEAFF,TGTGCCAGCAGTGAAACAAGGACAGGGATGTATGAAGCTTTCTTT
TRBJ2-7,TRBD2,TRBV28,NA,CASRRDGLAATYEQYF,TGTGCCAGCAGACGGGATGGACTAGCGGCCACCTACGAGCAGTACTTC
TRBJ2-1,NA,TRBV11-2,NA,CASSLGPGTHNEQFF,TGTGCCAGCAGCTTAGGCCCGGGGACACACAATGAGCAGTTCTTC